This is a list of T cell receptor beta chains from one sample in a study of molecular identifiers for immune sequencing clone quantification. TCRdb re-analysed the PCR reads in MiXCR, keeping a single row per CDR3 protein. The profile shows a few hundred thousand distinct CDR3 sequences, 20% to 25% of them singletons. Specimen: naive CD8+ T cells from blood, with Jurkat cell RNA spiked in. Every receptor here comes from a human donor in good health. Some libraries in this study had Jurkat cell RNA spiked in. Each CDR3 is given with its conserved first and last residue. The D gene is left open where the match is weak. Some rows mark clone size as missing; the rest say once, few, many or name a class of expanded clone.

-	few	TRBV20-1	TRBJ1-3	TGCAGTGCTGGACCCTGGGGGGCATCTGGAAACACCATATATTTT	CSAGPWGASGNTIYF
-	few	TRBV3-1	TRBJ2-5	TGTGCCAGCAGCCAAGAAAGGGGCGCCAACCCGGGTGCTGAGACCCAGTACTTC	CASSQERGANPGAETQYF
-	many	TRBV5-1	TRBJ1-1	TGCGCCAGCAGCTTGGTTTATGGGGACGCTGAAGCTTTCTTT	CASSLVYGDAEAFF
TRBD1	many	TRBV28	TRBJ2-5	TGTGCCAGCAGTTCGGCAGGGGGCTTCGCCCAAGAGACCCAGTACTTC	CASSSAGGFAQETQYF
-	many	TRBV20-1	TRBJ1-1	TGCAGTGCTAGAGTAGGGACCGGCGCTTTCTTT	CSARVGTGAFF
-	-	TRBV5-8	TRBJ2-3	TGTGCCAGCAGCTTGTCCGTCAGGGGGGCCGCAGATACGCAGTATTTC	CASSLSVRGAADTQYF
TRBD2	few	TRBV27	TRBJ2-3	TGTGCCAGCAGTTCCGGGACTAGCGGGAGCGCTATTCCTAGCACAGATACGCAGTATTTT	CASSSGTSGSAIPSTDTQYF
-	many	TRBV6-6	TRBJ1-5	TGTGCCAGCAGTTACTTGGGGCACAATCAGCCCCAGCATTTT	CASSYLGHNQPQHF
TRBD2	many	TRBV5-1	TRBJ2-1	TGCGCCAGCAGCTTGCAGCGGGATTTTGAGCAGTTCTTC	CASSLQRDFEQFF
TRBD1	-	TRBV4-3	TRBJ2-3	TGCGCCAGCAGCCAAGATAGTCAGGGGGCCCCAGATACGCAGTATTTT	CASSQDSQGAPDTQYF
-	many	TRBV27	TRBJ1-5	TGTGCCAGCAGTTTTCCCAATCAGCCCCAGCATTTT	CASSFPNQPQHF
-	many	TRBV7-2	TRBJ2-3	TGTGCCAGCAGCTTTAGTTACACAGATACGCAGTATTTT	CASSFSYTDTQYF
-	-	TRBV6-6	TRBJ2-3	TGTGCCAGCACGTGGAGGGAAAGCACAGATACGCAGTATTTT	CASTWRESTDTQYF
-	many	TRBV29-1	TRBJ2-7	TGCAGCGTTAGACAGGAGTACGAGCAGTACTTC	CSVRQEYEQYF
-	-	TRBV12-3/TRBV12-4	TRBJ2-3	TGTGCCAGCAGTTTAAGGCTAAGCACAGATACGCAGTATTTT	CASSLRLSTDTQYF
TRBD1	many	TRBV7-2	TRBJ2-7	TGTGCCAGCAGTGATAATGGCAGGGGGCAGTACGAGCAGTACTTC	CASSDNGRGQYEQYF
-	many	TRBV7-9	TRBJ2-4	TGTGCCAGCAGCCTAATAGCCAAAAACATTCAGTACTTC	CASSLIAKNIQYF
TRBD2	-	TRBV19	TRBJ2-6	TGTGCCAGTAGTATAGTCCCTAGCGGGAGAACTGGGGCCAACGTCCTGACTTTC	CASSIVPSGRTGANVLTF
-	many	TRBV9	TRBJ1-1	TGTGCCAGCAGCGCTTGGGACAACCCCACTGAAGCTTTCTTT	CASSAWDNPTEAFF
-	-	TRBV20-1	TRBJ2-7	TGCAGTGCTAGAGGGGAGCTGCCCTACTACGAGCAGTACTTC	CSARGELPYYEQYF
-	few	TRBV12-3/TRBV12-4	TRBJ1-5	TGTGCCAGCAGTTTTTGGGATAGCAATCAGCCCCAGCATTTT	CASSFWDSNQPQHF
TRBD2	-	TRBV9	TRBJ2-5	TGTGCCAGCAGCGCGGGGGTGCTAGCGGTGGCCCAAGAGACCCAGTACTTC	CASSAGVLAVAQETQYF
-	few	TRBV20-1	TRBJ2-2	TGCAGTGCTAGTGCTCCGGCCGAAAACACCGGGGAGCTGTTTTTT	CSASAPAENTGELFF
TRBD2	few	TRBV12-3/TRBV12-4	TRBJ2-2	TGTGCCAGCAGTTTAGGGGGACTACTGGAGCTGTTTTTT	CASSLGGLLELFF
-	-	TRBV7-9	TRBJ2-7	TGTGCCAGCAGCCCAGGCGGGGTGGCATTCTACGAGCAGTACTTC	CASSPGGVAFYEQYF
TRBD2	many	TRBV28	TRBJ2-3	TGTGCCAGCAGGCTAGCGGGAGATCTTAACCCAGATACGCAGTATTTT	CASRLAGDLNPDTQYF
TRBD2	-	TRBV6-5	TRBJ2-3	TGTGCCAGCAGTTACGGAATAGCGGGGGGGCCGGGAGATACGCAGTATTTT	CASSYGIAGGPGDTQYF
TRBD2	once	TRBV29-1	TRBJ2-1	TGCAGCGTTGACGGGACTAGCGGACTCTTCACCTGCAATGAGCAGTTCTTC	CSVDGTSGLFTCNEQFF
-	many	TRBV19	TRBJ2-7	TGTGCCAGTAGTCGTGCGTGGTCCTACGAGCAGTACTTC	CASSRAWSYEQYF
-	-	TRBV5-4	TRBJ2-5	TGTGCCAGCAGCCGGGCCGCCGACGGGGACCAAGAGACCCAGTACTTC	CASSRAADGDQETQYF
TRBD2	many	TRBV7-4	TRBJ2-1	TGTGCCAGCAGCGAGCGGGGCCTCCGCCATGAGCAGTTCTTC	CASSERGLRHEQFF
-	many	TRBV5-6	TRBJ2-7	TGTGCCAGCAGCTTGGGATCGGCAGGATACGAGCAGTACTTC	CASSLGSAGYEQYF
-	many	TRBV4-3	TRBJ1-1	TGCGCCAGCAGCACCCGACAGATGATGAACACTGAAGCTTTCTTT	CASSTRQMMNTEAFF
-	many	TRBV5-1	TRBJ2-5	TGCGCCAGCAGCTTGAATGGGGACTTACAAGAGACCCAGTACTTC	CASSLNGDLQETQYF
-	many	TRBV27	TRBJ2-7	TGTGCCAGCAGCGTCGGCCGCTCCTACGAGCAGTACTTC	CASSVGRSYEQYF
-	many	TRBV28	TRBJ2-7	TGTGCCACCCAAACAGGGTCCCCCGAGCAGTACTTC	CATQTGSPEQYF
-	many	TRBV20-1	TRBJ1-1	TGCAGTGCCTCTAGTGAAGCTTTCTTT	CSASSEAFF
TRBD1	many	TRBV7-9	TRBJ2-3	TGTGCCAGCAGCTTAACAGGGGACCCAGATACGCAGTATTTT	CASSLTGDPDTQYF
-	many	TRBV11-2	TRBJ2-7	TGTGCCAGCAGCTTATTAAGTTACGAGCAGTACTTC	CASSLLSYEQYF
TRBD2	many	TRBV7-9	TRBJ2-7	TGTGCCAGCAGCTTAGTTGCGGGAGCCAACGAGCAGTACTTC	CASSLVAGANEQYF
-	few	TRBV27	TRBJ1-2	TGTGCCAGCAGTACTACTCTAGGGGAGCCGAACTACACCTTC	CASSTTLGEPNYTF
-	many	TRBV4-3	TRBJ1-4	TGCGCCAGCAGCCAAGAGGTTTCAGGGGAGGATGAAAAACTGTTTTTT	CASSQEVSGEDEKLFF
-	few	TRBV5-6	TRBJ2-7	TGTGCCAGCAGTAGTGGCCTATCCACACACGAGCAGTACTTC	CASSSGLSTHEQYF
-	few	TRBV9	TRBJ1-2	TGTGCCAGCAGCCCCCAGTGGGTTCCGAACTATGGCTACACCTTC	CASSPQWVPNYGYTF
TRBD1	many	TRBV23-1	TRBJ2-1	TGCGCCAGCAGTCAAGGAAGCCGGGACAGGGGCCGCGAGGACTGCTACAATGAGCAGTTCTTC	CASSQGSRDRGREDCYNEQFF
-	many	TRBV4-3	TRBJ2-6	TGCGCCAGCAGCCAAGCGCGGCGGGAATCAGGGGCCAACGTCCTGACTTTC	CASSQARRESGANVLTF
-	-	TRBV3-1	TRBJ2-1	TGTGCCAGCAGCCAAGTTAAGGAATTCTACTACAATGAGCAGTTCTTC	CASSQVKEFYYNEQFF
TRBD1	-	TRBV13	TRBJ2-2	TGTGCCAGCAGCTTAGTCAGGGGGCATAATGTCACCGGGGAGCTGTTTTTT	CASSLVRGHNVTGELFF
-	few	TRBV6-2/TRBV6-3	TRBJ2-5	TGTGCCAGCAGCACCACGTGGCAGGCACAAGAGACCCAGTACTTC	CASSTTWQAQETQYF
-	few	TRBV6-2/TRBV6-3	TRBJ2-5	TGTGCCAGCAAAAGAAGGGGAAAAGAGACCCAGTACTTC	CASKRRGKETQYF
-	-	TRBV28	TRBJ1-5	TGTGCCAGCAGTAAAGACGTGTATAGCAATCAGCCCCAGCATTTT	CASSKDVYSNQPQHF
-	-	TRBV18	TRBJ2-5	TGTTCCAGCTCACTCCGGGCACGTCAAGAGACCCAGTACTTC	CSSSLRARQETQYF
TRBD2	few	TRBV25-1	TRBJ2-1	TGTGCCAGCAGCGGGGGGGGGCTATACAATGAGCAGTTCTTC	CASSGGGLYNEQFF
TRBD1	few	TRBV19	TRBJ1-5	TGTGCCAGTAGAGAGGGGGCTATTCAGCCCCAGCATTTT	CASREGAIQPQHF